This entry lists 15 T cell receptor beta chains sequenced from one sample in a study of T cell repertoires in cytomegalovirus infection (dated by TCRdb to 2018 to 2020). TCRdb records Illumina HiSeq 1500 as the sequencer. Clones were called with MiXCR by TCRdb after fastp trimmed the public reads at Q25, and only in-frame beta chains were retained. Every CDR3 protein is listed once, alongside the most common genes and DNA of its rows. The sample table shows around 250,000 distinct CDR3 sequences, and around 15% are seen once. The leading ten clones occupy about 45% of the sample. Input material: CD8+ T cells from PBMCs. These receptors were taken from a human donor in good health (CMV status not recorded). Some clones in this sample may be carry-over from other donors' samples.

The chain joins TRBV10-3 to TRBJ1-1, with TRBD1 as a possible D gene (5 bases). The V gene lost 3 bases and the J gene lost 2 bases, with 10 bases spanning the gap. From germline, CDR1 is ENHRY and CDR2 SYGVKD. The CDR3 contains 14 residues. DNA for the CDR3: TGTGCCATCAGTGAAAGGCAGGGAAACACTGAAGCTTTCTTT. Protein: CAISERQGNTEAFF.

This rearrangement joins TRBV6-2 or TRBV6-3 to TRBJ2-2; no reliable D call. Germline V gene sequence: CDR1 MNHEY, CDR2 SVGEGT. The V end lost 2 bases, the J end lost 1 base, and 11 bases lay between the germline ends. This CDR3 comprises 16 residues. CDR3 nucleotides: TGTGCCAGCAGTTACAGATTAGGGATGAACACCGGGGAGCTGTTTTTT. Translating it yields CASSYRLGMNTGELFF.

At least ten counts were recorded for this clonotype. The V gene is TRBV7-2, the J gene TRBJ2-7; 8 bases are shared with TRBD2. The germline V gene has CDR1 SGHTA and CDR2 FQGNSA. The CDR3 sequence is 15 residues long. With V trimmed by 2 bases and J by 3 bases, 6 bases remained unmatched. The CDR3 DNA reads TGTGCCAGCAGCTTAATGCTTGCGGGGGGCTACGAGCAGTACTTC. It encodes CASSLMLAGGYEQYF. Looking up the rest from reference TRBV7-2 and TRBJ2-7 gives the full variable domain: GAGVSQSPSNKVTEKGKDVELRCDPISGHTALYWYRQSLGQGLEFLIYFQGNSAPDKSGLPSDRFSAERTGGSVSTLTIQRTQQEDSAVYLCASSLMLAGGYEQYFGPGTRLTVT.

This clonotype was observed at least ten times. This chain joins TRBV28 and TRBJ1-6, with a weak D call TRBD1 (6 bases). With 8 bases removed from V and 1 base from J, the gap between germline ends came to 15 bases. From germline, CDR1 is MDHEN and CDR2 SYDVKM. CDR3 length equals 16 residues. The CDR3 DNA follows: TGTGCCAGCCGGGGAGGCCAGGGGTCCTATAATTCACCCCTCCACTTT. Translating gives CASRGGQGSYNSPLHF.

V is TRBV6-1 and J is TRBJ2-7; 9 bases map to TRBD1. Germline loops: CDR1 MNHNS, CDR2 SASEGT. The length of the CDR3 is 14 residues. Trimming took 6 bases from V and 0 from J; bases not matched to a gene: 3. The chain's CDR3 is CASRTGGPSYEQYF. CDR3 in DNA: TGTGCCAGCAGGACAGGGGGGCCCTCCTACGAGCAGTACTTC.

V and J are TRBV20-1 and TRBJ2-5, with D perhaps assigned TRBD1 or TRBD2 (6 bases each). Germline V CDR1 and CDR2: DFQATT, SNEGSKA (reference sequence). Trimming took 0 bases from V and 0 from J, leaving 11 bases between them. CDR3 size: 15 residues. The CDR3 coding sequence is TGCAGTGCTAGAGATCACAGGGAGGACCAAGAGACCCAGTACTTC. It encodes CSARDHREDQETQYF.

V usage is TRBV9 and J usage is TRBJ2-2; TRBD2 agrees at 11 bases. This CDR3 contains 18 residues. The V gene's germline CDR1 is SGDLS and CDR2 YYNGEE. The V and J ends lost 4 bases and 0 bases, in that order; junction bases with no gene match: 8. The CDR3 DNA sequence: TGTGCCAGCAGCCCCGGCATGACTAGCGGGACGAACACCGGGGAGCTGTTTTTT. It is translated as CASSPGMTSGTNTGELFF.

This clonotype was counted only a few times. The genes are TRBV2 and TRBJ2-5; 7 nucleotides agree with TRBD2. V shed 4 bases, J shed 4 bases, and the junction held 21 bases outside the gene matches. The CDR3 is 19 residues long. Germline values: CDR1 SNHLY, CDR2 FYNNEI. CDR3 region: CASSGGGAVGAGRRETQYF. CDR3 bases: TGTGCCAGCAGTGGGGGAGGGGCCGTAGGGGCAGGGCGAAGAGAGACCCAGTACTTC.

The genes are TRBV11-2 and TRBJ1-2, with 9 bases lining up with TRBD1. This CDR3 is built from 16 residues. V lost 4 bases to trimming and J lost 7 bases; unmatched junction nucleotides: 13. Germline CDR1 and CDR2: SGHAT and FQNNGV. The CDR3 DNA reads TGTGCCAGCAGCTGGAATCAACTCGGGACAGGGTTTGGCTACACCTTC. This gives the protein CASSWNQLGTGFGYTF.

The V gene is TRBV12-3 or TRBV12-4, the J gene TRBJ1-1; 9 bases are shared with TRBD1. Trimming at V came to 6 bases and at J to 4 bases, leaving 6 bases not matched to a gene. The CDR3 consists of 14 residues. CDR3 residues: CASRGQGILTEAFF. The CDR3 nucleotides are TGTGCCAGCAGGGGACAGGGAATTCTCACTGAAGCTTTCTTT.

Ten or more counts support this clonotype. The chain is built from TRBV19 and TRBJ1-1, with 8 bases aligning to TRBD1. The CDR3 length is 13 residues. Germline CDR1 reads LNHDA; CDR2 reads SQIVND (reference sequence). With V trimmed by 5 bases and J by 5 bases, 4 bases remained unmatched. The CDR3 region has the DNA TGTGCCAGTAGTCCATGGACAGGGACTGAAGCTTTCTTT. Translation gives CASSPWTGTEAFF. Full variable domain (missing parts from reference TRBV19 and TRBJ1-1): DGGITQSPKYLFRKEGQNVTLSCEQNLNHDAMYWYRQDPGQGLRLIYYSQIVNDFQKGDIAEGYSVSREKKESFPLTVTSAQKNPTAFYLCASSPWTGTEAFFGQGTRLTVV.

This clonotype was counted at least ten times. The rearrangement links TRBV4-3 to TRBJ1-1; D gene ambiguous. CDR3 size: 14 residues. The ends were cut back, 0 bases at V and 1 base at J, with 6 bases in the middle. Per germline, CDR1 LGHNA and CDR2 YSLEER. Here the CDR3 DNA reads TGCGCCAGCAGCCAAGATCTGGGGAACACTGAAGCTTTCTTT. Protein product: CASSQDLGNTEAFF.

The CDR3 sequence is CSVGMSVLGGPMPQYF. The CDR3 DNA follows: TGCAGCGTTGGAATGTCCGTCTTGGGCGGGCCCATGCCGCAGTATTTT. The gene calls are TRBV29-1 and TRBJ2-3; possibly TRBD2 for D (5 bases). Germline V lookup: CDR1 SQVTM, CDR2 ANQGSEA. The CDR3 sequence is 16 residues long. Trimming took 4 bases from V and 10 from J, leaving 27 bases between them.

Points on this clonotype: This clone may be a read error of a much larger clone one base away. The chain is built from TRBV27 and TRBJ1-6, with a possible D match to TRBD1 (5 bases). CDR3 length: 16 amino acids. CDR1 is MNHEY, CDR2 SMNVEV, per germline (reference sequence). The CDR3 bases are TGTGCCAGCACCGATGGGGGGAGCTCCTATAATTTACCCCTCCACTTT. Its translation is CASTDGGSSYNLPLHF.

At least ten counts were recorded for this clonotype. The chain links TRBV7-9 to TRBJ2-1, with D unclear. This CDR3 is built from 15 residues. From germline, CDR1 is SEHNR and CDR2 FQNEAQ (reference sequence). V dropped 4 bases and J dropped 6 bases, with 16 bases sitting between them. The CDR3 sequence is CASSSTLRFVNEQFF. CDR3 in DNA: TGTGCCAGCAGCTCGACCCTGCGATTTGTCAATGAGCAGTTCTTC. Together with reference TRBV7-9 and TRBJ2-1, the CDR3 gives the full variable domain: DTGVSQNPRHKITKRGQNVTFRCDPISEHNRLYWYRQTLGQGPEFLTYFQNEAQLEKSRLLSDRFSAERPKGSFSTLEIQRTEQGDSAMYLCASSSTLRFVNEQFFGPGTRLTVL.